This TCR beta chain was sequenced in a study of cytomegalovirus exposure and HLA in healthy donors (dated by TCRdb to about 2017). About the full investigation: In an earlier analysis of 450 to 750 of the donors, 250 to 350 Gb of sequence data and 90 million to 120 million unique TCR beta sequences from 180 million or so T cells were reported. An early release that covered around 590 HLA-typed donors contained approximately 300 gigabases of sequencing data and tens of millions of unique TCR sequences. The study aimed to test whether signatures of past pathogen exposure could be identified by cataloging public T cell receptors. The study used immunosequencing to profile the T cell repertoires of hundreds of subjects and linked those repertoires to cytomegalovirus serostatus. The number of donors typed differed by locus, with about 620-630 for A, B, C, DRB1 and DQB1, 522 for DQA1, approximately 580 for DPA1, and some 450 for DPB1. Both class I and class II loci were covered by HLA typing, at four-digit resolution. Genome-wide SNP genotypes for about 65% of the roughly 670 donors were used in a later genetic analysis, which treated that subset as a discovery cohort. High-throughput TCR immunosequencing, statistical association of individual TCRs with disease status, and machine learning were combined to predict cytomegalovirus infection status. A later analysis re-examined previously published TCR beta repertoires from around 670 donors and added high-resolution HLA genotyping to investigate patterns of TCR occurrence. Among the approximately 430 genotyped donors, about 83% belonged to the genetic ancestry cluster associated with self-reported Caucasian donors. An earlier analysis of roughly 600 of the donors used high-throughput TCR beta sequencing to judge whether each TCR beta V gene segment behaved as functional or pseudogenic. Rather than drawing on any new phenotypic data, the later analysis identified candidate immune exposures from TCR beta sequences and the way those sequences occurred across donors. Several DR-DQ haplotypes were treated as single units for association and clustering because of strong linkage in the cohort. Every discovery cohort repertoire had been produced on one sequencing platform. On average, 235,054 unique TCR beta nucleotide sequences were sequenced per donor among several hundred genotyped donors of the cohort, with roughly 18% of those sequences being non-productive. Donor age, sex, ethnicity and CMV serostatus were compiled together with the repertoire data. Along with the approximately 650-subject first cohort, a separate validation cohort of about 110 different subjects was used.

Library creation used the immunoSEQ multiplex PCR assay. For the multiplex PCR, a mixture combining 60 forward primers for TCR Vbeta segments and 13 reverse primers for TCR Jbeta segments was used. The CDR3 region of rearranged TCR beta genes was amplified from genomic DNA by a multiplex PCR assay. On the Illumina HiSeq System, the amplified TCR beta libraries were sequenced as 87-base-pair reads. The authors processed their data as follows. Across the 600 to 700 repertoires, a later analysis counted approximately 75 million unique TCR beta chains, around 10 million of which were shared by at least two donors. To remove PCR and sequencing errors, raw reads were error-corrected and collapsed into unique sequences using a nearest-neighbor algorithm that merged closely related sequences. V, D and J gene segments were assigned by aligning CDR3 sequences to IMGT reference sequences. Each retained sequence needed at least a six-nucleotide match to both a V gene segment and a J gene segment. A rearrangement was called productive if the CDR3 had no stop codons and remained in frame with V and J, and every other rearrangement was called non-productive. CDR3 was defined according to IMGT convention as the region running from the second conserved V-encoded cysteine to the conserved J-encoded phenylalanine. In an earlier analysis of around 570 of the donors, sequences lacking an unambiguous match to a single V gene segment were excluded. In an earlier analysis of 587 of the donors, V segments were called functional above 56.7% productive rearrangements and were called segregating when the between-donor standard deviation exceeded 5%. A statistical classification framework was built to diagnose cytomegalovirus status from the catalog of TCR beta chain sequences. V and J gene assignment, in a later analysis, came from comparing TCR nucleotide sequences with IMGT/GENE-DB human TR gene sequences. Using the TCRdist pipeline, a later analysis assigned CDR3 sequences along with most-parsimonious VDJ recombination scenarios. In a later analysis, each TCR beta chain was defined by its CDR3 amino acid sequence together with its V-gene family, and reads lacking a unique V-gene family were excluded. In a later analysis, approximately 640 highly shared, low-generation-probability nucleotide sequences were removed to address suspected cross-contamination and a sequencing artifact. For each public chain, a later analysis derived a clonal expansion index from normalized ranks of inferred template counts within each repertoire. In a later analysis, generation probabilities were computed using a VDJ recombination model fitted to out-of-frame rearrangements, and the results were checked against IGoR. In a later analysis, TCR-TCR, TCR-HLA and TCR-CMV co-occurrence was scored with hypergeometric tests, and a repertoire-size bias correction was applied to TCR pairs. A later analysis estimated false discovery rates by permuting HLA or CMV assignments 20 times. In a later analysis, co-occurring TCRs were grouped using DBSCAN, with TCRdist sequence similarity added in when clustering inside HLA-allele-positive subsets. Co-occurrence clustering excluded repertoires with fewer than 30,000 or more than 120,000 public chains, plus five with anomalous nucleotide sharing. TCRdb re-hosts the immuneACCESS table, in-frame sequences only. Its copies lack some clones; in the studies checked, an unresolved V gene accounts for under half of them, and the cause for the rest is not known. That table gives V, J and clone size, and the DNA gave D and trimming. Counted in this sample were fewer than 250,000 clones; 70% to 80% of them appeared once. The biggest ten clones account for about 3.8% of the sample.

The CDR3 covers 13 residues, taking in both the cysteine and the phenylalanine. Only the CDR3 DNA stays, 39 bases, in frame from base 1. The germline V gene (reference sequence) supplies CDR1 LNHNV and CDR2 YYDKDF. Relative to germline, V is 7 bases shorter and J is 5 bases shorter, with 15 bases between their ends. For this clone: Its recognized antigen is unknown. Base qualities were left out, and no much larger clone turns up one base away.

The cohort comprised 670 or so healthy bone marrow donors. Cohort members were all nominally healthy when sampled, although unrecorded immune exposures were likely present. The donor tested CMV seronegative and was one of the 352 seronegative cohort members. A peripheral blood sample was collected from each donor, and TCR beta sequencing was performed on peripheral blood mononuclear cells. The Qiagen DNeasy Blood Extraction Kit was used to extract genomic DNA from the blood cell samples. General study outcomes and caveats: A total of about 150 TCR beta chains were listed by the study as associated with cytomegalovirus. When HLA alleles, especially DR and DQ, strongly co-occurred, attributing TCR associations to individual alleles was difficult. Most TCR sequences were seen in very few donors, while some public TCRs were found in many individuals. Immune exposure information for the cohort was limited to CMV serostatus. Because HLA typing was unavailable for some donors at each locus, only the typed subset was used in association tests. Linkage disequilibrium might explain the correlated functional status among segregating V segments, but an unknown experimental factor could not be ruled out. In an earlier analysis of some 500 of the donors, most TCR beta V segments were observed in productive rearrangements about 87% or about 30% of the time, broadly matching IMGT annotations. Specific HLA alleles were associated with roughly 17,000 TCR beta sequences at a false discovery rate of 0.05 in a later analysis. According to a later analysis, most CMV-associated TCR beta chains appeared to be HLA-restricted, and the HLA associations seemed to be driven largely by CMV exposure. A later genetic analysis associated a missense DCLRE1C variant with V-gene and J-gene trimming of TCR beta chains, and an independent cohort replicated the association. In vitro tests confirmed that a few of the cytomegalovirus-associated TCR beta chains recognize cytomegalovirus antigens. Roughly 17 rarely observed V segments, including chromosome 9 orphons, were excluded from the earlier analysis of several hundred of the donors because counts were too low. Sequencing depth was assumed to be roughly uniform across donors in the presence/absence analyses, though that assumption may not hold. A further reported finding was that TCR beta sequences accurately predicted the HLA-A and HLA-B alleles for most subjects in the first cohort. According to a later analysis, parvovirus B19, influenza, CMV and Epstein-Barr virus appeared linked to several top co-occurrence clusters. This cohort had only TCR beta chains sequenced, and the lack of alpha or paired-chain data limited which features could be detected. According to a later analysis, TCR association rates differed among HLA loci, with DRB1 alleles showing the most associated TCRs and HLA-C alleles showing the fewest. The 87-base-pair reads could not distinguish some IMGT-functional V segments, including TRBV6-2 and TRBV6-3, so those segments were excluded. In a later analysis, HLA-associated TCR beta chains showed more clonal expansion and lower generation probabilities than non-associated chains that were equally common. In both the original and validation cohorts, the classifier was reported to diagnose cytomegalovirus status with high specificity and sensitivity. A cluster of highly shared sequence variants was judged likely to be a technical artifact of the sequencing pipeline. A later genetic analysis reported fewer N-insertions in productive TCRs among donors in an Asian-associated ancestry cluster than the roughly 720-donor mean. The authors suggested that the approach could potentially be extended to other disease states and immunological phenotypes.

The sequence was obtained from a male donor in good health and CMV-seronegative. The receptor chain draws on TRBV15 and TRBJ2-7, with a tentative D gene TRBD1 over 6 matching bases. The sequenced sample was PBMCs. The CDR3 region has the sequence CATKQGTRNEQYF. The DNA reads as follows: TGTGCCACCAAACAGGGTACGAGGAACGAGCAGTACTTC.